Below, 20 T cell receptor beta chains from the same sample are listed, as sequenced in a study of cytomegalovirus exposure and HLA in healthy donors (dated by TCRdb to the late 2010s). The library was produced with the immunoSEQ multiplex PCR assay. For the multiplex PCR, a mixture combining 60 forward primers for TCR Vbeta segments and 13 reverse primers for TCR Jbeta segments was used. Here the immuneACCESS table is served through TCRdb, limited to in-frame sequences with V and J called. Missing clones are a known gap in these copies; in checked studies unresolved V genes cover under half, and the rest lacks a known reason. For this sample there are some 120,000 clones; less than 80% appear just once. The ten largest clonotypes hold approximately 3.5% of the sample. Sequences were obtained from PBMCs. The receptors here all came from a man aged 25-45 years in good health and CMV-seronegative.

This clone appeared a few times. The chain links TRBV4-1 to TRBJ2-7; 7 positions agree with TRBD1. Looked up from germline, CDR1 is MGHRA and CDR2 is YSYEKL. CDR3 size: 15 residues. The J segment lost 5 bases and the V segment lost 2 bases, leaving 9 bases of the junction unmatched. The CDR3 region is CASSQQLTGEHEQYF. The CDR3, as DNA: TGCGCCAGCAGCCAACAACTCACAGGGGAGCACGAGCAGTACTTC.

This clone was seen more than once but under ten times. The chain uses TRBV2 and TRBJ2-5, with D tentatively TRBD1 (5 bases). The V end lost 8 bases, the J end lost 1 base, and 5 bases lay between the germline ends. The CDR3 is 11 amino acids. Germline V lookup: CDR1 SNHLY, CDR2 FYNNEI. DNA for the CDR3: TGTGCCAGCGGGGCCCAAGAGACCCAGTACTTC. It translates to CASGAQETQYF.

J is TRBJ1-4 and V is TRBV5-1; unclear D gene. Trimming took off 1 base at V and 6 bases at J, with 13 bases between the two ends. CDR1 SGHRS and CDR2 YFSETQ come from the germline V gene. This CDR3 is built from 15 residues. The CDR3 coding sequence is TGCGCCAGCAGCTTGAGCACGGTCCGGGATGAAAAACTGTTTTTT. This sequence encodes CASSLSTVRDEKLFF.

Here the CDR3 DNA reads TGTGCCAGCAGCTTCCGGGACACAGACTATGGCTACACCTTC. This codes for CASSFRDTDYGYTF. The J gene is TRBJ1-2, the V gene TRBV7-8, with a possible D match to TRBD1 (6 bases). Looked up from germline, CDR1 is SGHVS and CDR2 is FQNEAQ. The CDR3 length is 14 residues. Trimming stripped 3 bases from V and 3 bases from J, with 11 bases between.

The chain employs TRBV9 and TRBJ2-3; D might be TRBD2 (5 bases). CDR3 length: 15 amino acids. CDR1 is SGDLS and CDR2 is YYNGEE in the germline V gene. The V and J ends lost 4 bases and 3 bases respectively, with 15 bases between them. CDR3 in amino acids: CASSPRGYATDTQYF. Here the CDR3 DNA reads TGTGCCAGCAGCCCCCGGGGTTATGCGACAGATACGCAGTATTTT.

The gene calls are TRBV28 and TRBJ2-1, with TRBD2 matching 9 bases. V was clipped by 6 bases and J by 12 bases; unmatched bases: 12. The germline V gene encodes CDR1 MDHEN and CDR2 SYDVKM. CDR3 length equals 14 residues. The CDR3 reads CASREAGGRLGQFF. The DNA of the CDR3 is TGTGCCAGCAGAGAGGCGGGGGGGCGCTTAGGGCAGTTCTTC. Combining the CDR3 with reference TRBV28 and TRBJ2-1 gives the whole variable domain DVKVTQSSRYLVKRTGEKVFLECVQDMDHENMFWYRQDPGLGLRLIYFSYDVKMKEKGDIPEGYSVSREKKERFSLILESASTNQTSMYLCASREAGGRLGQFFGPGTRLTVL.

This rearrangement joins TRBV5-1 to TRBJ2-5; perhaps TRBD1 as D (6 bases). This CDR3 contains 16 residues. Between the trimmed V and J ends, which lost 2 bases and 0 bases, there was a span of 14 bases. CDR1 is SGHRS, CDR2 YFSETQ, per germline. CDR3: CASSLTQTGYQETQYF. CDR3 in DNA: TGCGCCAGCAGCTTAACACAGACAGGTTACCAAGAGACCCAGTACTTC.

CDR3 in amino acids: CASSLSGWRDDNEKLFF. The CDR3 DNA sequence: TGTGCCAGCAGTTTATCGGGATGGAGGGATGATAATGAAAAACTGTTTTTT. The V gene is TRBV27, the J gene TRBJ1-4; D gene uncertain. Trimming stripped 0 bases from V and 4 bases from J, with 15 bases between. Germline loops: CDR1 MNHEY, CDR2 SMNVEV (reference sequence). The CDR3 runs 17 residues.

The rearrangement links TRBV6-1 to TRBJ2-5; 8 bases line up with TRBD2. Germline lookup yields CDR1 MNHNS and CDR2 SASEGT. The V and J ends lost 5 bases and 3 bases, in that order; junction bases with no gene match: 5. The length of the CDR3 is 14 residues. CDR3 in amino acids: CASSFSGVEETQYF. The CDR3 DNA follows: TGTGCCAGCAGTTTTAGCGGGGTGGAAGAGACCCAGTACTTC.

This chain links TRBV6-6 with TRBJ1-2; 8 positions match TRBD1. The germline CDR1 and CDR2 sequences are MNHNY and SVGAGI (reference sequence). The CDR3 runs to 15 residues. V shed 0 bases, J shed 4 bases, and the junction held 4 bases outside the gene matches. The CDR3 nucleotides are TGTGCCAGCAGTTACTCAAATGACAGGGGCTATGGCTACACCTTC. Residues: CASSYSNDRGYGYTF.

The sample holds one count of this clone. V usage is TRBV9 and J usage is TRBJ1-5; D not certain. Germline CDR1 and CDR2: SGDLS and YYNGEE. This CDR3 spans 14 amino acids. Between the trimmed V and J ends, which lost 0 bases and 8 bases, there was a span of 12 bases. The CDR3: CASSVGGSMEPQHF. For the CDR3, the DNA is TGTGCCAGCAGCGTAGGCGGGTCTATGGAGCCCCAGCATTTT. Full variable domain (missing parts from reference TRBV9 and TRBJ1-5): DSGVTQTPKHLITATGQRVTLRCSPRSGDLSVYWYQQSLDQGLQFLIQYYNGEERAKGNILERFSAQQFPDLHSELNLSSLELGDSALYFCASSVGGSMEPQHFGDGTRLSIL.

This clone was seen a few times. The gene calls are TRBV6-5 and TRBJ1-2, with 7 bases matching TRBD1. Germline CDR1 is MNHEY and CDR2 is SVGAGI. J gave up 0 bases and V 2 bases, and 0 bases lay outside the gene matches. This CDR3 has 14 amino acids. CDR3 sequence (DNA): TGTGCCAGCAGTTACGGGACAGCTAACTATGGCTACACCTTC. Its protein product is CASSYGTANYGYTF.

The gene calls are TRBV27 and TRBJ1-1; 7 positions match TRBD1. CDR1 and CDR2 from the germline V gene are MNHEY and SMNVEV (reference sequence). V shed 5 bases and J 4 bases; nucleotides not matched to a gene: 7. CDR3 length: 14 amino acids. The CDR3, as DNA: TGTGCCAGCAGTCAGTACAGGGGAGTCACTGAAGCTTTCTTT. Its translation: CASSQYRGVTEAFF.

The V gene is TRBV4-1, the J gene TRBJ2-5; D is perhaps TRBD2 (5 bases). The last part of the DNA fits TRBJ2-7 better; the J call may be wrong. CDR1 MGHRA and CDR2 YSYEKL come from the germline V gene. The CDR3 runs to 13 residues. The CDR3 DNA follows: TGCGCCAGCAGCCAGAGGGTCGAAAGCGAGCAGTACTTC. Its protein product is CASSQRVESEQYF.

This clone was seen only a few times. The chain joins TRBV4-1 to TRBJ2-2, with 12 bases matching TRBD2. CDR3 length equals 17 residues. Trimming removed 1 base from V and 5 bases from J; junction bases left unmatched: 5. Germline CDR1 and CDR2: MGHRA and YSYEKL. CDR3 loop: CASSQAWTSGDTGELFF. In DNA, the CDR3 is TGCGCCAGCAGCCAAGCTTGGACTAGCGGGGATACCGGGGAGCTGTTTTTT.

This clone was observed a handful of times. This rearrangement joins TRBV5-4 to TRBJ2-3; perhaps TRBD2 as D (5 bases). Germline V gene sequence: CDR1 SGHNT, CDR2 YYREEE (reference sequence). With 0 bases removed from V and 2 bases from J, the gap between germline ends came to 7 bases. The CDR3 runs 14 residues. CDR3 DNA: TGTGCCAGCAGCTTGGGGGAGACCACAGATACGCAGTATTTT. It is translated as CASSLGETTDTQYF.

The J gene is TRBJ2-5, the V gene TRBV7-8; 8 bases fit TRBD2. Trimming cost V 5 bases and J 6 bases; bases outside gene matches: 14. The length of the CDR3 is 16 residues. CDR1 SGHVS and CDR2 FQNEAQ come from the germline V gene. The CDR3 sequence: CASSAGGGVRQKTQYF. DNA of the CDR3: TGTGCCAGCAGCGCGGGGGGCGGGGTTCGGCAAAAGACCCAGTACTTC.

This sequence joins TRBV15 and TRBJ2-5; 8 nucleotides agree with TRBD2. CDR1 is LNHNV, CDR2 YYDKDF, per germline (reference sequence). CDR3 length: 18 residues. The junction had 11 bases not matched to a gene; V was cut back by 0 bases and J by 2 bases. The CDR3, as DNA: TGTGCCACCAGCAGAGATTTTAGGGCTAGCGGGCTTCAAGAGACCCAGTACTTC. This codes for CATSRDFRASGLQETQYF.

CDR3: CASNAGGPPSTDTQYF. CDR3 in DNA: TGTGCCAGCAACGCGGGGGGTCCTCCTAGCACAGATACGCAGTATTTT. The V call is TRBV2, the J call TRBJ2-3; TRBD2 matches 8 bases. With V trimmed by 7 bases and J by 0 bases, 9 bases remained unmatched. CDR3 size: 16 residues. CDR1 and CDR2 (germline): SNHLY, FYNNEI. The whole variable domain, filled in from reference TRBV2 and TRBJ2-3, reads EPEVTQTPSHQVTQMGQEVILRCVPISNHLYFYWYRQILGQKVEFLVSFYNNEISEKSEIFDDQFSVERPDGSNFTLKIRSTKLEDSAMYFCASNAGGPPSTDTQYFGPGTRLTVL.

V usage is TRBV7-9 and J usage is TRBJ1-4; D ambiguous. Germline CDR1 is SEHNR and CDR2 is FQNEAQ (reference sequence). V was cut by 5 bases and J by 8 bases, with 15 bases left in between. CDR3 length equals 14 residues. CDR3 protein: CASSPGGGSEKLFF. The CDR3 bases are TGTGCCAGCAGCCCCGGAGGTGGTTCGGAAAAACTGTTTTTT. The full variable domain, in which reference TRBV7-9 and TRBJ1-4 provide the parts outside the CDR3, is DTGVSQNPRHKITKRGQNVTFRCDPISEHNRLYWYRQTLGQGPEFLTYFQNEAQLEKSRLLSDRFSAERPKGSFSTLEIQRTEQGDSAMYLCASSPGGGSEKLFFGSGTQLSVL.